This T cell receptor beta chain emerged from a study of post-analysis software for immune sequencing data. Overall study context: Recorded subtypes: relapsing-remitting, secondary progressive, progressive-relapsing; some patients unannotated.

Study findings and constraints: The study found TRBV5-6, TRBV5-1 and TRBV20-1 among a few TRBV segments more frequent in patients than controls. Those samples that were prepared in the same batch co-clustered strongly by F measure.

V was trimmed by 3 bases and J by 1 base, leaving 18 bases between them. The CDR3 extends over 17 amino acids. Per the germline V gene, CDR1 is SEHNR and CDR2 is FQNEAQ (reference sequence). Incorporated into the TCR beta cDNA libraries were unique molecular identifiers, which served to reduce PCR and sequencing biases. The yield from approximately 1 to 10 million T cells was 500,000 or so cDNA molecules in total. TCRdb passed the PCR reads through MiXCR, listing each CDR3 protein once. Here the sample spans a few hundred thousand distinct CDR3 sequences, around 37% being singletons. A remark on this clonotype: Its antigen is undetermined.

The sequencing input was blood. The TCR was taken from a girl between 10 and 17 years old with multiple sclerosis. The rearrangement links TRBV7-9 to TRBJ2-5, with D tentatively TRBD2 (7 bases). The CDR3 region has the DNA TGTGCCAGCAGCTTGTCGGAAGGGGGGGCCCTCCAAGAGACCCAGTACTTC. Its translation: CASSLSEGGALQETQYF.